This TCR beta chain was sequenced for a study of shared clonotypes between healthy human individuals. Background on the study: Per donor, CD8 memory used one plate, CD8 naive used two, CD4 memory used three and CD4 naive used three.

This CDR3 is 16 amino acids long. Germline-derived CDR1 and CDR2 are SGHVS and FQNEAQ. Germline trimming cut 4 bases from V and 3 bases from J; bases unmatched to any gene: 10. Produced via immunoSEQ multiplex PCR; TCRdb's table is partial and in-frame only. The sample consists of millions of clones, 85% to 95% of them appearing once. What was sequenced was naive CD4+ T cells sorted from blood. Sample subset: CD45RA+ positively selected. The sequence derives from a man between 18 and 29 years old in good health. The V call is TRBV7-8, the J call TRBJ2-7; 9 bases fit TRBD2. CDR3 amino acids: CASSSDPGTSFYEQYF. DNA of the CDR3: TGTGCCAGCAGCTCGGATCCCGGGACTAGCTTCTACGAGCAGTACTTC.